These 26 T cell receptor beta chains were all obtained from the same sample, sequenced in a study of cytomegalovirus exposure and HLA in healthy donors. Primers: 60 Vbeta forward and 13 Jbeta reverse. The assay was immunoSEQ multiplex PCR, and TCRdb's table has in-frame clones only and misses some. The sample lists 150,000 to 200,000 clones; about 77% were seen once. Sequencing was carried out using PBMCs. These receptors all stem from a male donor in good health and CMV-seropositive.

The chain is built from TRBV5-6 and TRBJ2-3, with 7 positions matching TRBD1. There are 15 residues in the CDR3. V gave up 0 bases and J gave up 2 bases; unmatched junction bases: 3. Looked up from germline, CDR1 is SGHDT and CDR2 is YYEEEE. The DNA of the CDR3 is TGTGCCAGCAGCTTGGGGGACAGATCCACAGATACGCAGTATTTT. It codes for CASSLGDRSTDTQYF.

This chain uses TRBV15 with TRBJ1-3; D is unresolved. The V gene lost 0 bases and the J gene lost 0 bases, with 12 bases spanning the gap. Germline V gene data show CDR1 as LNHNV and CDR2 as YYDKDF (reference sequence). This CDR3 is 17 amino acids long. CDR3 in DNA: TGTGCCACCAGCAGAGAGCTGCCTAGCCTCTCTGGAAACACCATATATTTT. Amino acids: CATSRELPSLSGNTIYF.

The V and J genes are TRBV6-1 and TRBJ2-5, with TRBD2 matching over 12 bases. The germline gives CDR1 MNHNS, CDR2 SASEGT. Germline trimming cut 2 bases from V and 2 bases from J; bases unmatched to any gene: 3. This CDR3 comprises 16 residues. The DNA for the CDR3 is TGTGCCAGCAGTGAAAGACTAGCGGGGGAGCAAGAGACCCAGTACTTC. Its protein is CASSERLAGEQETQYF.

V and J are TRBV19 and TRBJ2-1; D possibly corresponds to TRBD1 (5 bases). The germline V gene encodes CDR1 LNHDA and CDR2 SQIVND (reference sequence). Between the trimmed V and J ends, which lost 3 bases and 7 bases, there was a span of 10 bases. The CDR3 is 13 residues long. The CDR3 sequence: CASSIQGRNEQFF. The CDR3 nucleotides read TGTGCCAGTAGTATCCAGGGCCGGAATGAGCAGTTCTTC. Filled out from reference TRBV19 and TRBJ2-1, the complete variable domain reads DGGITQSPKYLFRKEGQNVTLSCEQNLNHDAMYWYRQDPGQGLRLIYYSQIVNDFQKGDIAEGYSVSREKKESFPLTVTSAQKNPTAFYLCASSIQGRNEQFFGPGTRLTVL.

This clone appeared a few times. The chain links TRBV30 to TRBJ2-3; TRBD1 might be the D (6 bases). Germline loops: CDR1 GTSNPN, CDR2 SVGIG (reference sequence). The CDR3 is 12 residues long. V was cut by 7 bases and J by 5 bases, with 13 bases left in between. The chain's CDR3 is CALETGLDTQYF. Written as DNA, the CDR3 is TGTGCCTTGGAAACAGGGCTAGATACGCAGTATTTT.

This clone was seen a few times. The chain joins TRBV9 to TRBJ1-6; perhaps TRBD1 as D (6 bases). Germline V gene sequence: CDR1 SGDLS, CDR2 YYNGEE. The CDR3 covers 15 residues. V gave up 0 bases and J gave up 7 bases, with 11 bases separating them. This CDR3 reads CASSVAGVGNSPLHF. Written as DNA, the CDR3 is TGTGCCAGCAGCGTAGCAGGGGTAGGAAATTCACCCCTCCACTTT.

V and J are TRBV14 and TRBJ1-1; D is undetermined. Deletions cut 3 bases from V and 1 base from J, with 6 bases between. Germline-derived CDR1 and CDR2 are SGHDN and FVKESK. The CDR3 has 13 amino acids. CDR3 DNA: TGTGCCAGCAGCCAGTCCCAGAACACTGAAGCTTTCTTT. Translated: CASSQSQNTEAFF. The whole variable domain, remainder taken from reference TRBV14 and TRBJ1-1, is EAGVTQFPSHSVIEKGQTVTLRCDPISGHDNLYWYRRVMGKEIKFLLHFVKESKQDESGMPNNRFLAERTGGTYSTLKVQPAELEDSGVYFCASSQSQNTEAFFGQGTRLTVV.

The chain recombines TRBV27 with TRBJ1-2; D unresolved. The length of the CDR3 is 12 residues. V was trimmed by 3 bases and J by 11 bases, leaving 13 bases between them. Germline CDR1 reads MNHEY; CDR2 reads SMNVEV (reference sequence). The CDR3 region is CASSFKPGLYTF. The CDR3 DNA sequence: TGTGCCAGCAGTTTCAAGCCAGGCCTTTACACCTTC.

This clone appeared a single time. The J gene is TRBJ1-2, the V gene TRBV7-2; D unresolved. The V gene lost 5 bases and the J gene lost 3 bases, with 13 bases spanning the gap. Germline-derived CDR1 and CDR2 are SGHTA and FQGNSA. The CDR3 has 14 amino acids. The CDR3 DNA reads as TGTGCCAGCAGCCCCCGCGCGGGCTACTATGGCTACACCTTC. Translation: CASSPRAGYYGYTF.

The genes are TRBV30 and TRBJ1-1; D ambiguous. The CDR3 spans 15 residues. Germline CDR1 reads GTSNPN; CDR2 reads SVGIG (reference sequence). With 4 bases removed from V and 2 bases from J, the gap between germline ends came to 17 bases. CDR3 DNA sequence: TGTGCCTGGACAAGAGGGCCTAATGCCAACACTGAAGCTTTCTTT. It specifies CAWTRGPNANTEAFF.

The V call is TRBV9, the J call TRBJ2-5; 9 positions agree with TRBD2. The CDR3 consists of 16 residues. V shed 3 bases, J shed 3 bases, and the junction held 9 bases outside the gene matches. The germline gives CDR1 SGDLS, CDR2 YYNGEE. The CDR3 reads CASSAYSGGLEETQYF. CDR3 sequence (DNA): TGTGCCAGCAGCGCCTATAGCGGGGGTTTGGAAGAGACCCAGTACTTC.

This clone was seen a handful of times. This chain connects TRBV5-1 to TRBJ2-1, with a tentative D call TRBD2 (5 bases). The CDR3 is made up of 14 amino acids. Germline V gene lookup returns CDR1 SGHRS and CDR2 YFSETQ. Trimming stripped 4 bases from V and 7 bases from J, with 15 bases between. The CDR3 spells CASSPTAGGNEQFF. The CDR3, as DNA: TGCGCCAGCAGCCCCACCGCGGGCGGGAATGAGCAGTTCTTC. The variable domain in full, with the rest retrieved from reference TRBV5-1 and TRBJ2-1, is KAGVTQTPRYLIKTRGQQVTLSCSPISGHRSVSWYQQTPGQGLQFLFEYFSETQRNKGNFPGRFSGRQFSNSRSEMNVSTLELGDSALYLCASSPTAGGNEQFFGPGTRLTVL.

The rearrangement uses TRBV19 and TRBJ1-1; 11 bases fit TRBD1. The CDR3 has 15 residues. Losses at the gene ends were 6 bases for V and 0 bases for J; bases not matched to a gene: 3. Germline values: CDR1 LNHDA, CDR2 SQIVND (reference sequence). The CDR3, as DNA: TGTGCCAGTAGGGACAGGGGGCGAGTGAACACTGAAGCTTTCTTT. Its translation is CASRDRGRVNTEAFF. The full variable domain, completed using reference TRBV19 and TRBJ1-1, is DGGITQSPKYLFRKEGQNVTLSCEQNLNHDAMYWYRQDPGQGLRLIYYSQIVNDFQKGDIAEGYSVSREKKESFPLTVTSAQKNPTAFYLCASRDRGRVNTEAFFGQGTRLTVV.

J is TRBJ1-6 and V is TRBV19; TRBD1 aligns across 8 bases. The CDR3 runs 16 residues. J was trimmed by 8 bases and V by 3 bases; bases with no gene match: 9. Germline V gives CDR1 LNHDA, CDR2 SQIVND (reference sequence). The CDR3: CASSMGQVRGDSPLHF. The CDR3 bases are TGTGCCAGTAGTATGGGACAGGTTAGAGGCGATTCACCCCTCCACTTT. The full variable domain, rest sourced from reference TRBV19 and TRBJ1-6, is DGGITQSPKYLFRKEGQNVTLSCEQNLNHDAMYWYRQDPGQGLRLIYYSQIVNDFQKGDIAEGYSVSREKKESFPLTVTSAQKNPTAFYLCASSMGQVRGDSPLHFGNGTRLTVT.

The chain has TRBV5-1 and TRBJ2-7, with 9 bases lining up with TRBD1. V shed 2 bases, J shed 6 bases, and the junction held 9 bases outside the gene matches. The V gene's germline CDR1 is SGHRS and CDR2 YFSETQ. This CDR3 region has 15 residues. The CDR3 protein is CASSFQSGTGLEQYF. CDR3 DNA: TGCGCCAGCAGCTTTCAGTCCGGGACAGGGCTCGAGCAGTACTTC.

The chain joins TRBV30 to TRBJ1-1; 9 nucleotides match TRBD1. Per germline, CDR1 GTSNPN and CDR2 SVGIG (reference sequence). The V and J ends lost 3 bases and 7 bases, in that order; junction bases with no gene match: 6. The CDR3 spans 13 residues. Written as DNA, the CDR3 is TGTGCCTGGAGGTTACAGGGGGCGTTTGAAGCTTTCTTT. It is translated as CAWRLQGAFEAFF.

This clone was observed a single time. The chain uses TRBV11-2 and TRBJ1-2, with a possible D match to TRBD1 (5 bases). Germline CDR1 is SGHAT and CDR2 is FQNNGV. This CDR3 contains 15 residues. Trimming left V 2 bases short and J 5 bases short, with 15 bases between. Here the CDR3 reads CASSLSDGTWYGYTF. Written as DNA, the CDR3 is TGTGCCAGCAGCTTAAGCGACGGGACTTGGTATGGCTACACCTTC.

This clone was counted between two and nine times. V is TRBV6-1 and J is TRBJ1-4; 8 nucleotides align to TRBD1. Germline CDR1 is MNHNS and CDR2 is SASEGT. CDR3 length: 15 residues. Trimming removed 7 bases from V and 4 bases from J; junction bases left unmatched: 8. The CDR3 reads CASIRDRRVNEKLFF. The CDR3 DNA sequence: TGTGCCAGCATCAGGGACAGGAGGGTTAATGAAAAACTGTTTTTT.

The chain couples TRBV11-2 to TRBJ1-6; D is unclear. The CDR3 is 15 amino acids. V gave up 2 bases and J gave up 10 bases, with 15 bases separating them. Germline lookup yields CDR1 SGHAT and CDR2 FQNNGV. The CDR3 protein is CASSLLLSIVSPLHF. The DNA of the CDR3 is TGTGCCAGCAGCTTATTGTTGTCTATAGTATCACCCCTCCACTTT. The entire variable domain, with the rest obtained from reference TRBV11-2 and TRBJ1-6, is as follows: EAGVAQSPRYKIIEKRQSVAFWCNPISGHATLYWYQQILGQGPKLLIQFQNNGVVDDSQLPKDRFSAERLKGVDSTLKIQPAKLEDSAVYLCASSLLLSIVSPLHFGNGTRLTVT.

This clone was observed once. This chain uses TRBV19 with TRBJ1-2; 9 nucleotides match TRBD1. The CDR3 is 14 amino acids. Germline lookup yields CDR1 LNHDA and CDR2 SQIVND (reference sequence). V lost 3 bases, J lost 7 bases, and 6 bases stayed unmatched. The CDR3 nucleotides are TGTGCCAGTAGTATCGGACAGGGGATTAGTGGCTACACCTTC. This sequence encodes CASSIGQGISGYTF. The full variable domain, completed using reference TRBV19 and TRBJ1-2, is DGGITQSPKYLFRKEGQNVTLSCEQNLNHDAMYWYRQDPGQGLRLIYYSQIVNDFQKGDIAEGYSVSREKKESFPLTVTSAQKNPTAFYLCASSIGQGISGYTFGSGTRLTVV.

V and J are TRBV29-1 and TRBJ2-5, with 9 bases identical to TRBD2. The J call is uncertain, as TRBJ2-7 better fits the DNA end. Germline V gene data show CDR1 as SQVTM and CDR2 as ANQGSEA. The CDR3 totals 14 residues. The CDR3 nucleotides read TGCAGCGTCTCGTCGGGCGGGAGGGCCTACGAGCAGTACTTC. As protein: CSVSSGGRAYEQYF.

The chain employs TRBV27 and TRBJ2-3; D call uncertain. Germline V lookup: CDR1 MNHEY, CDR2 SMNVEV (reference sequence). The CDR3 extends over 15 amino acids. The V gene lost 7 bases and the J gene lost 0 bases, with 14 bases spanning the gap. In nucleotides, the CDR3 is TGTGCCAGCACCCACGCGAGCGATAGCACAGATACGCAGTATTTT. As protein: CASTHASDSTDTQYF.

The sample holds one count of this clone. The rearrangement links TRBV2 to TRBJ2-1; D perhaps matches TRBD1 (6 bases). The germline V and J ends were trimmed by 7 bases and 0 bases, with 10 bases remaining between them. Germline-derived CDR1 and CDR2 are SNHLY and FYNNEI. The CDR3 runs to 14 residues. The CDR3: CASTTDSSYNEQFF. The CDR3 DNA reads TGTGCCAGCACTACGGACAGCTCCTACAATGAGCAGTTCTTC.

In this sample, this clone turned up many times. This chain joins TRBV2 and TRBJ2-3, with 9 positions matching TRBD1. CDR1 SNHLY and CDR2 FYNNEI come from the germline V gene. V was pared by 6 bases and J by 5 bases, with 6 bases of the junction left unmatched. This CDR3 has 14 amino acids. The CDR3 region has the DNA TGTGCCAGCAGGAAAGGACAGGGGAAAGATACGCAGTATTTT. This encodes CASRKGQGKDTQYF.

V is TRBV2 and J is TRBJ1-5; the match to TRBD1 covers 8 bases. V trimming: 5 bases; J trimming: 4 bases; junction bases outside the gene matches: 4. The germline CDR1 and CDR2 sequences are SNHLY and FYNNEI. The CDR3 spans 14 residues. The CDR3 reads CASSRQGSNQPQHF. CDR3 nucleotide sequence: TGTGCCAGCAGTCGACAGGGGTCTAATCAGCCCCAGCATTTT.

This rearrangement joins TRBV6-5 to TRBJ1-2, with D possibly being TRBD1 (6 bases). Germline CDR1 is MNHEY and CDR2 is SVGAGI. The CDR3 has 14 residues. Trimming left V 5 bases short and J 6 bases short, with 16 bases between. CDR3 sequence reads: CASSAGGRGNGYTF. The CDR3 DNA reads TGTGCCAGCAGTGCCGGGGGGCGCGGGAATGGCTACACCTTC.